The sample holds many counts of the clone carrying this TCR beta chain. The antigen is not known. The data originate from a study of neurological immune-mediated disorders. Study-level results: Whereas HTLV-1-associated myelopathy showed the most TCR clonal expansion, multiple sclerosis showed the least, with levels below those of healthy controls. In multiple sclerosis patients, the repertoire cluster was unrelated to clinical or MRI findings.

TCRdb itself ran the 5' RACE reads through MiXCR, one entry per CDR3 protein. The sample has some 70,000 distinct CDR3 sequences; around 3% are singletons. The material sequenced was PBMCs. This TCR came from a man aged 35-49 years with multiple sclerosis.

This chain's CDR3 is CASSSLGAGAGYGYTF. The DNA for the CDR3 is TGTGCCAGCAGCTCTCTCGGAGCGGGGGCCGGCTATGGCTACACCTTC. The J gene is TRBJ1-2, the V gene TRBV5-5; D perhaps matches TRBD1 (6 bases). CDR3 length: 16 residues. Germline assignment: CDR1 SGHKS and CDR2 YYEKEE (reference sequence). Trimming removed 3 bases from V and 4 bases from J, with 19 bases in between.